The entry below describes one T cell receptor beta chain. Germline CDR1 is DFQATT and CDR2 is SNEGSKA (reference sequence). Trimming cost V 6 bases and J 9 bases, with 15 bases left between them. The CDR3 loop spans 12 amino acids. TCRdb recomputed calls from the RT-PCR reads with MiXCR, one row per CDR3 protein. The sample includes about 680,000 distinct CDR3 sequences, 13% to 15% of them seen just once. This TCR came from a female donor in good health, serving as a healthy control. Sequenced sample: memory CD4+ T cells from blood. The chain employs TRBV20-1 and TRBJ2-1; D possibly corresponds to TRBD2 (6 bases). CDR3 sequence (DNA): TGCAGTGCCCCACCCCTGGGGGGTGAGCAGTTCTTC. Its translation is CSAPPLGGEQFF.